The text below deals with one TCR beta chain. This sample is drawn from a study of PD-L1 blockade in urothelial cancer. Study-wide background: At some point between 2012 and 2014, patients got going on atezolizumab, taking 1,200 mg intravenously every 3 weeks. Male patients with bladder-origin urothelial cancer numbered about 90% of the roughly 29.

The repertoire was sequenced with immunoSEQ multiplex PCR; TCRdb's copy has only in-frame clones and lacks some. Of about 30,000 clones in the sample, nearly 90% were seen once. The CDR3 contains 14 residues. Per the germline V gene, CDR1 is SGHDN and CDR2 is FVKESK. Trimming shortened V by 6 bases and J by 8 bases, and 19 bases separated the two germline ends. Noted time point: peripheral blood 6 weeks after treatment start. The cohort comprised individuals with locally advanced or metastatic urothelial carcinoma. Sequenced here: PBMCs, sampled around atezolizumab (anti-PD-L1) treatment. J is TRBJ1-2 and V is TRBV14, with D perhaps matching TRBD1 (5 bases). The TCR originated in an older man with urothelial cancer. The CDR3 region has the DNA TGTGCCAGCAGACCGTTAACAGGAACGGCAGGCTACACCTTC. Its protein product is CASRPLTGTAGYTF.